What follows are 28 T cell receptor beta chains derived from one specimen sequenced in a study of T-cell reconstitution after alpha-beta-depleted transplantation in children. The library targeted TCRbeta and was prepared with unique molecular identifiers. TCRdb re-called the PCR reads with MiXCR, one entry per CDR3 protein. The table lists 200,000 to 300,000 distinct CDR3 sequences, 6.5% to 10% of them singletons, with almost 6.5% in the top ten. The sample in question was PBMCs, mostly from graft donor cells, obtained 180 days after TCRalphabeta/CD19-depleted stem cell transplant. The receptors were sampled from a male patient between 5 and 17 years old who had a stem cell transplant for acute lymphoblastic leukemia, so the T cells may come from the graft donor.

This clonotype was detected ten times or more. As DNA, the CDR3 is TGCAGTGCTAGTGGGCAGAGGCAAGAGACCCAGTACTTC. Amino acids: CSASGQRQETQYF. The chain is built from TRBV20-1 and TRBJ2-5; D is ambiguous. Trimming removed 3 bases at V and 2 bases at J, with 10 bases between. Germline values: CDR1 DFQATT, CDR2 SNEGSKA (reference sequence). This CDR3 has 13 residues.

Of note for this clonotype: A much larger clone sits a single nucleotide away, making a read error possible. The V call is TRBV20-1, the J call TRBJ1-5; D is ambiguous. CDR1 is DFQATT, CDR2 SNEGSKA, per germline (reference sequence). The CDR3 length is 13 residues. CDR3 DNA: TGCAATGCTAGGCGGGGAAGCAATCAGCCCCAGCATTTT. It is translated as CNARRGSNQPQHF.

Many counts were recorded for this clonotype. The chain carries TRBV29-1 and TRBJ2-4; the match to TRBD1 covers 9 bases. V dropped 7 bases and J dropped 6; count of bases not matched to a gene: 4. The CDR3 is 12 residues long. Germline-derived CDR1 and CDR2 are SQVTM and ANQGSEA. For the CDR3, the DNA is TGCAGCGCCCTGGACAGGGGAAACATTCAGTACTTC. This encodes CSALDRGNIQYF. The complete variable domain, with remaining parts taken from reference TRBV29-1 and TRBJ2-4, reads SAVISQKPSRDICQRGTSLTIQCQVDSQVTMMFWYRQQPGQSLTLIATANQGSEATYESGFVIDKFPISRPNLTFSTLTVSNMSPEDSSIYLCSALDRGNIQYFGAGTRLSVL.

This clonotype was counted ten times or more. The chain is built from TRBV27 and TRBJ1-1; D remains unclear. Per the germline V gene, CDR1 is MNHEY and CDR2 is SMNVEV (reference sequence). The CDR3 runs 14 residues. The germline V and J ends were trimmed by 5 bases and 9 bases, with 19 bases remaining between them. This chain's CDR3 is CASSPEYSDFKAFF. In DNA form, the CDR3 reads TGTGCCAGCAGTCCCGAATACTCAGACTTTAAAGCTTTCTTT.

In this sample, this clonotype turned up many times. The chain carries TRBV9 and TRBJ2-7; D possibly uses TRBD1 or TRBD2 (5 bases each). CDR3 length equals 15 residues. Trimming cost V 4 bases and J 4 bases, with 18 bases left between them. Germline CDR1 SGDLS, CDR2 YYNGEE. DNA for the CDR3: TGTGCCAGCAGCCCCTGGGACCGGCCTCCTTACGAGCAGTACTTC. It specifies CASSPWDRPPYEQYF.

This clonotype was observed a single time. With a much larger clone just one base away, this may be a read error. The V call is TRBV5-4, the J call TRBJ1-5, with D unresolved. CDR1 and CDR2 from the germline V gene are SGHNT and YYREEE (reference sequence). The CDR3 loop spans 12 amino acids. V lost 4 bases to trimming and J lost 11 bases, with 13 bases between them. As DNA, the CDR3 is TGTGCCAGCAGCGATCGGACGTGGTCCCAGCATTTT. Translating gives CASSDRTWSQHF.

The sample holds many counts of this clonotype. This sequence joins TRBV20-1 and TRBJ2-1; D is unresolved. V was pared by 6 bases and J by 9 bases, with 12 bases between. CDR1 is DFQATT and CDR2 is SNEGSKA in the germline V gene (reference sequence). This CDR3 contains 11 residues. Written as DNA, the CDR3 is TGCAGTGCGGCACTGCCTGGTGAGCAGTTCTTC. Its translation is CSAALPGEQFF.

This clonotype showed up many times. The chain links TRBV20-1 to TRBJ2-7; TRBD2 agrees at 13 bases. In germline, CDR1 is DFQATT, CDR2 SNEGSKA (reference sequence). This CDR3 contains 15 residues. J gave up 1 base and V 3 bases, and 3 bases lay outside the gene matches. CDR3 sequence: CSARPGLAGSYEQYF. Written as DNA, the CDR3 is TGCAGTGCTAGGCCGGGACTAGCGGGGTCCTACGAGCAGTACTTC.

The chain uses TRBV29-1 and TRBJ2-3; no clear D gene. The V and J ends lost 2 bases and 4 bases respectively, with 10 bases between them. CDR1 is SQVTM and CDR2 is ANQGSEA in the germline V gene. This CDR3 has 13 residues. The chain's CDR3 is CSVEPLSPDTQYF. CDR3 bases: TGCAGCGTTGAACCCCTCAGTCCAGATACGCAGTATTTT.

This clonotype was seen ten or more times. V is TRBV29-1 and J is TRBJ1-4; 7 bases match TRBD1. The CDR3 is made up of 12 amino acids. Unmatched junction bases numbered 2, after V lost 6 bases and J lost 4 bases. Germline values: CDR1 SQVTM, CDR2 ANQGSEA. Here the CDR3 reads CSVGQLNEKLFF. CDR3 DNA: TGCAGCGTGGGACAGCTTAATGAAAAACTGTTTTTT.

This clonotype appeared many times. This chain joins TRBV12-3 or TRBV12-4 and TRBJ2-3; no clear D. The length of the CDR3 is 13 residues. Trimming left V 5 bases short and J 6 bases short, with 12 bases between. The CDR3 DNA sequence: TGTGCCAGCAGTCTGGTCGACTCGGATACGCAGTATTTT. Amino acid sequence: CASSLVDSDTQYF.

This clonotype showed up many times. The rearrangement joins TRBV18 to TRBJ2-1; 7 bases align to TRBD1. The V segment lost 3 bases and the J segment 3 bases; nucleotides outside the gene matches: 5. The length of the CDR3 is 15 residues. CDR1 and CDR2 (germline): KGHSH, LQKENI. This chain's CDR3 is CASSPPGTVYNEQFF. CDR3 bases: TGTGCCAGCTCACCCCCAGGGACAGTCTACAATGAGCAGTTCTTC. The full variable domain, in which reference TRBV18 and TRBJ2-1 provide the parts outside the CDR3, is NAGVMQNPRHLVRRRGQEARLRCSPMKGHSHVYWYRQLPEEGLKFMVYLQKENIIDESGMPKERFSAEFPKEGPSILRIQQVVRGDSAAYFCASSPPGTVYNEQFFGPGTRLTVL.

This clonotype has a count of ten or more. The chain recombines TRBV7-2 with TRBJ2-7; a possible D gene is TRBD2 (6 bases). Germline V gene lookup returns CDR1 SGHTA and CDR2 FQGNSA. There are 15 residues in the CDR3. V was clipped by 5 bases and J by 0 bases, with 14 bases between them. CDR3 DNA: TGTGCCAGCAGCCTACTGGCGGGGCCCTCCTACGAGCAGTACTTC. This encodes CASSLLAGPSYEQYF.

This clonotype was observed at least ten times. The CDR3, as DNA: TGTGCCATCAGTCCCGGGACAGGAGACTATAATTCACCCCTCCACTTT. Amino acid sequence: CAISPGTGDYNSPLHF. The chain carries TRBV10-3 and TRBJ1-6, with 8 bases identical to TRBD1. Looked up from germline, CDR1 is ENHRY and CDR2 is SYGVKD. CDR3 size: 16 residues. With V trimmed by 5 bases and J by 3 bases, 6 bases remained unmatched.

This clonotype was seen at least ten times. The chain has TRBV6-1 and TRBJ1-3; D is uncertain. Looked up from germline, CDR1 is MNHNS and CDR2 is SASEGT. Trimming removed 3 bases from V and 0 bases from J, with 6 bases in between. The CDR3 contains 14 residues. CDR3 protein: CASSDDGSGNTIYF. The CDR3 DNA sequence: TGTGCCAGCAGTGATGACGGCTCTGGAAACACCATATATTTT.

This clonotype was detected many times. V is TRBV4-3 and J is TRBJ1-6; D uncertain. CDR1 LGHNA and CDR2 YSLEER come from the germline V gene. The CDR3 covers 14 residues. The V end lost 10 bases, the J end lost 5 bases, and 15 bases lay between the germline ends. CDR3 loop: CATRLSTDNSPLHF. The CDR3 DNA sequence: TGCGCCACTCGTCTATCGACCGATAATTCACCCCTCCACTTT.

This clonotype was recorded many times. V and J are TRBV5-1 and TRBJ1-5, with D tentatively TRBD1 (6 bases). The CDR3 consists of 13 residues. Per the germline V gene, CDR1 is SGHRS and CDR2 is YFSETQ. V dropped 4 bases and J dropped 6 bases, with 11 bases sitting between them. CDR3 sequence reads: CASSVTGTQPQHF. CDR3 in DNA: TGCGCCAGCAGCGTAACAGGGACTCAGCCCCAGCATTTT.

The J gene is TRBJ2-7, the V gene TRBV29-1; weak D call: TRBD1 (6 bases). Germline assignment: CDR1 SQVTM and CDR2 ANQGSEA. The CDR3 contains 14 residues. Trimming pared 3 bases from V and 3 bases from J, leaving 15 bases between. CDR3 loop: CSVEGTPSGYEQYF. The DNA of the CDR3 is TGCAGCGTTGAGGGGACACCGTCGGGCTACGAGCAGTACTTC.

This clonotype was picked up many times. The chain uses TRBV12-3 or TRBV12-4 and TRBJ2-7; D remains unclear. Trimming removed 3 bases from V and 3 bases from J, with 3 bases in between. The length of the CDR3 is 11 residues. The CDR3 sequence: CASSFGYEQYF. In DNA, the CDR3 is TGTGCCAGCAGTTTCGGCTACGAGCAGTACTTC.

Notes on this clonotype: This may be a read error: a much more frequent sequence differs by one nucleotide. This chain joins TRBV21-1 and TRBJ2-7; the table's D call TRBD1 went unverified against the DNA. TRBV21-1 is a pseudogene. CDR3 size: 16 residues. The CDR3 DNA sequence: TGTGCCAGCGCCTCTCGGAGACAGGGACCTACGAACGAGCAGTACTTC. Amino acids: CASASRRQGPTNEQYF.

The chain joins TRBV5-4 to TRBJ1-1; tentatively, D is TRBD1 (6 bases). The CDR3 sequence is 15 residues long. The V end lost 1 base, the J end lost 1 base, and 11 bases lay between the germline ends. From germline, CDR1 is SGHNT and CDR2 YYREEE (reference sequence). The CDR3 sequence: CASSLPATGNTEAFF. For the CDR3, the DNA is TGTGCCAGCAGCTTGCCCGCGACAGGGAACACTGAAGCTTTCTTT. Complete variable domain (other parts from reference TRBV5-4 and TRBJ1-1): ETGVTQSPTHLIKTRGQQVTLRCSSQSGHNTVSWYQQALGQGPQFIFQYYREEENGRGNFPPRFSGLQFPNYSSELNVNALELDDSALYLCASSLPATGNTEAFFGQGTRLTVV.

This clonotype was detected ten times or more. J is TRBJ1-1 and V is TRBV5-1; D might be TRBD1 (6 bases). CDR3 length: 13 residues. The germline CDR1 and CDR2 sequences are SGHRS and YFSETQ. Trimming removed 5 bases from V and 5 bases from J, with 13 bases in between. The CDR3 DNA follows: TGCGCCAGCAGGCCTCAGGGGAGTACTGAAGCTTTCTTT. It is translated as CASRPQGSTEAFF.

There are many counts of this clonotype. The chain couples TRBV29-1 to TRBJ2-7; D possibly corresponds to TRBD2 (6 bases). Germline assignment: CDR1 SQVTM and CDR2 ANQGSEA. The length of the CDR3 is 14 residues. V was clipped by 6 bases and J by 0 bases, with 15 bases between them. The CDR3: CSVLLLGSSYEQYF. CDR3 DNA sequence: TGCAGCGTCCTCCTCCTCGGGAGCTCCTACGAGCAGTACTTC.

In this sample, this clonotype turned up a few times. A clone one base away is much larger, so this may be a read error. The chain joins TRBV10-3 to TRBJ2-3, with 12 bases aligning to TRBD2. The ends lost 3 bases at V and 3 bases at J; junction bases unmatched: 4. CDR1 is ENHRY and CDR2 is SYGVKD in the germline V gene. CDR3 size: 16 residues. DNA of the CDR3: TGTGCCATCAGTGAAGGGACTAGCGGGCCAACAGATACGCAGTATTTT. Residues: CAISEGTSGPTDTQYF.

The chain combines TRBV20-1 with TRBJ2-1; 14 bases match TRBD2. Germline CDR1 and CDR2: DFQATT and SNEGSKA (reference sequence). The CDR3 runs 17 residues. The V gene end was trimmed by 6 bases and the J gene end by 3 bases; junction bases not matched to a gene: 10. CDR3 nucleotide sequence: TGCAGTGCAAAGGGACTAGCGGGAGCGTTATTCTACAATGAGCAGTTCTTC. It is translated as CSAKGLAGALFYNEQFF.

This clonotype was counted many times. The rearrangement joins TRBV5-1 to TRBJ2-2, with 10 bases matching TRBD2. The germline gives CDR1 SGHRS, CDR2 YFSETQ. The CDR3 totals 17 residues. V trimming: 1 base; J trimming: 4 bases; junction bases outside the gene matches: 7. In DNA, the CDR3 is TGCGCCAGCAGCTTGCCCCTAGCGGGAGTAGGCACCGGGGAGCTGTTTTTT. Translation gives CASSLPLAGVGTGELFF.

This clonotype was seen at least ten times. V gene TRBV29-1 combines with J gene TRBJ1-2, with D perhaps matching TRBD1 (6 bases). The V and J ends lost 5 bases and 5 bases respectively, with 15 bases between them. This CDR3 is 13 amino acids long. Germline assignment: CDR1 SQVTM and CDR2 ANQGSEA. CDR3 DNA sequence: TGCAGCGTTACCCTTCCGACAGGATATGGCTACACCTTC. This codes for CSVTLPTGYGYTF. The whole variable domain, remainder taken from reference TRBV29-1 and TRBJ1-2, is SAVISQKPSRDICQRGTSLTIQCQVDSQVTMMFWYRQQPGQSLTLIATANQGSEATYESGFVIDKFPISRPNLTFSTLTVSNMSPEDSSIYLCSVTLPTGYGYTFGSGTRLTVV.

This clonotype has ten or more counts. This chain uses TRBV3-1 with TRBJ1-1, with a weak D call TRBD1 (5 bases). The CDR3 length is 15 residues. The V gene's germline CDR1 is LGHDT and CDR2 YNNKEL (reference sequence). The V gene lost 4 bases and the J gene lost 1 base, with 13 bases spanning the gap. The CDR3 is CASSPLPGRNTEAFF. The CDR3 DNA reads TGTGCCAGCAGCCCCCTCCCAGGGAGGAACACTGAAGCTTTCTTT. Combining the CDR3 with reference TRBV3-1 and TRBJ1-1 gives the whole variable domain DTAVSQTPKYLVTQMGNDKSIKCEQNLGHDTMYWYKQDSKKFLKIMFSYNNKELIINETVPNRFSPKSPDKAHLNLHINSLELGDSAVYFCASSPLPGRNTEAFFGQGTRLTVV.